The rows below give T cell receptor beta chains drawn from one sample of a study of long-term antiretroviral therapy in people with HIV. Generated by immunoSEQ multiplex PCR, the TCRdb table keeps only in-frame clones and is missing some. The sample yields about 17,000 clones, 75% to 85% seen once. Sample: unsorted PBMCs, taken 0.1 years before starting antiretroviral therapy. The source is a man between 18 and 29 years old with HIV. The CDR3 runs from the conserved cysteine through the conserved F or W. The D gene is left open where the match is weak. Size is stated for part of the rows, as once, few or many counts, or as a class when the clone is expanded.

TRBJ2-3,-,TRBV19,-,CASSMGREGASTDTQYF,TGTGCCAGTAGTATGGGAAGGGAGGGGGCTAGCACAGATACGCAGTATTTT
TRBJ2-7,-,TRBV27,TRBD1,CASSPGTGWNEQYF,TGTGCCAGCAGTCCCGGGACAGGGTGGAACGAGCAGTACTTC
TRBJ1-1,-,TRBV19,TRBD1,CASSMGWTGEMNTEAFF,TGTGCCAGTAGTATGGGATGGACAGGGGAAATGAACACTGAAGCTTTCTTT
TRBJ1-1,-,TRBV9,TRBD1,CASSVAGGQGEAFF,TGTGCCAGCAGCGTAGCTGGGGGACAGGGCGAAGCTTTCTTT
TRBJ1-3,-,TRBV5-5,-,CASSLGFSNTIYF,TGTGCCAGCAGCTTGGGATTTTCGAACACCATATATTTT
TRBJ2-2,-,TRBV28,-,CASSSGGANTGELFF,TGTGCCAGCAGTTCTGGAGGCGCGAACACCGGGGAGCTGTTTTTT
TRBJ2-3,-,TRBV30,TRBD1,CAWRTGSGPLSTDTQYF,TGTGCCTGGAGGACAGGGTCTGGCCCCTTAAGCACAGATACGCAGTATTTT
TRBJ2-1,-,TRBV28,TRBD2,CASSFWGLARNNEQFF,TGTGCCAGCAGTTTCTGGGGACTAGCGAGAAACAATGAGCAGTTCTTC
TRBJ2-3,-,TRBV5-1,-,CASSPIGTDTQYF,TGCGCCAGCAGCCCCATAGGTACAGATACGCAGTATTTT
TRBJ1-2,-,TRBV6-5,-,CASREVWGNYGYTF,TGTGCCAGCAGGGAGGTCTGGGGTAACTATGGCTACACCTTC
TRBJ2-7,-,TRBV30,-,CAWTLFLAGAPSYEQYF,TGTGCCTGGACCCTGTTCCTCGCGGGGGCTCCCTCCTACGAGCAGTACTTC
TRBJ1-5,-,TRBV28,-,CASTIAWVVSNQPQHF,TGTGCCAGCACCATAGCATGGGTCGTTAGCAATCAGCCCCAGCATTTT
TRBJ2-7,medium-sized,TRBV5-4,TRBD2,CASSLGLAVYEQYF,TGTGCCAGCAGCTTGGGCCTAGCGGTCTACGAGCAGTACTTC
TRBJ2-2,-,TRBV5-1,TRBD1,CASSVRTGDTGELFF,TGCGCCAGCAGCGTCAGGACAGGGGACACCGGGGAGCTGTTTTTT
TRBJ1-2,-,TRBV7-8,-,CASSLLRVNGYTF,TGTGCCAGCAGCCTACTAAGGGTTAATGGCTACACCTTC
TRBJ1-6,-,TRBV4-2,TRBD1,CASSPGQDNSPLHF,TGTGCCAGCAGCCCAGGACAGGATAATTCACCCCTCCACTTT
TRBJ2-1,-,TRBV7-7,-,CASSLDTGDNEQFF,TGTGCCAGCAGCTTAGATACCGGTGACAATGAGCAGTTCTTC
TRBJ1-3,once,TRBV9,TRBD1,CASSARTGTGRGNTIYF,TGTGCCAGCAGCGCAAGAACCGGGACAGGGAGAGGAAACACCATATATTTT
TRBJ1-2,once,TRBV6-5,-,CASKLFSNYGYTF,TGTGCCAGCAAGCTGTTTTCTAACTATGGCTACACCTTC
TRBJ1-2,once,TRBV7-2,-,CASSPDGGKNYGYTF,TGTGCCAGCAGCCCCGACGGGGGCAAGAACTATGGCTACACCTTC
TRBJ1-3,-,TRBV5-1,-,CASSSGGGSGNTIYF,TGCGCCAGCAGCTCTGGCGGAGGCTCTGGAAACACCATATATTTT
TRBJ1-5,few,TRBV7-2,-,CASSLAARDSQHF,TGTGCCAGCAGCTTAGCGGCCCGGGACTCCCAGCATTTT
TRBJ2-2,-,TRBV28,-,CASSPSSWTGELFF,TGTGCCAGCAGTCCTTCGTCGTGGACCGGGGAGCTGTTTTTT
TRBJ1-2,-,TRBV18,TRBD1,CASSPSTGVSFGYTF,TGTGCCAGCTCACCCTCGACAGGGGTTTCCTTTGGCTACACCTTC
TRBJ2-1,-,TRBV28,TRBD2,CASWGGTSYNEQFF,TGTGCCAGCTGGGGGGGAACCTCCTACAATGAGCAGTTCTTC
TRBJ1-4,-,TRBV28,TRBD1,CASSFDREGREKLFF,TGTGCCAGCAGTTTCGACAGGGAAGGGCGTGAAAAACTGTTTTTT
TRBJ2-7,-,TRBV19,-,CASKISVHPTYEQYF,TGTGCCAGTAAGATCTCTGTGCACCCAACCTACGAGCAGTACTTC
TRBJ2-1,-,TRBV30,-,CAWRDPISEQFF,TGTGCCTGGAGGGACCCCATATCGGAGCAGTTCTTC
TRBJ2-1,-,TRBV20-1,-,CSARGHNEQFF,TGCAGTGCTAGGGGCCACAATGAGCAGTTCTTC
TRBJ2-2,-,TRBV1,-,CTSSQGLAGGPGELFF,TGCACCAGCAGCCAGGGACTAGCGGGGGGGCCCGGGGAGCTGTTTTTT
TRBJ2-1,once,TRBV6-5,-,CASSTNNEQFF,TGTGCCAGCAGTACGAACAATGAGCAGTTCTTC
TRBJ1-2,-,TRBV7-2,-,CASSLGQTRVYGYTF,TGTGCCAGCAGCTTAGGACAGACTAGGGTTTATGGCTACACCTTC
TRBJ2-1,-,TRBV13,TRBD1,CASSLETDRFYNEQFF,TGTGCCAGCAGCTTGGAGACGGACAGGTTTTACAATGAGCAGTTCTTC
TRBJ2-2,-,TRBV6-1,-,CASRGSGGELFF,TGTGCCAGCAGGGGCTCCGGGGGGGAGCTGTTTTTT
TRBJ2-1,-,TRBV5-8,-,CASSLAGWGYNEQFF,TGTGCCAGCAGCTTGGCAGGGTGGGGCTACAATGAGCAGTTCTTC
TRBJ2-7,few,TRBV7-8,TRBD1,CASSLEGQMGSYEQYF,TGTGCCAGCAGCTTAGAGGGACAGATGGGTTCCTACGAGCAGTACTTC
TRBJ1-1,-,TRBV30,-,CAWSRDTEAFF,TGTGCCTGGAGCCGGGACACTGAAGCTTTCTTT
TRBJ1-2,-,TRBV28,TRBD1,CASLNLGQGPGAYGYTF,TGTGCCAGCTTGAACTTGGGACAGGGTCCGGGGGCTTATGGCTACACCTTC
TRBJ2-3,-,TRBV7-8,-,CASSLVGAHTDTQYF,TGTGCCAGCAGCTTAGTGGGAGCCCACACAGATACGCAGTATTTT
TRBJ1-2,-,TRBV27,-,CASSLGGAPNYGYTF,TGTGCCAGCAGTTTAGGGGGGGCGCCTAACTATGGCTACACCTTC
TRBJ2-3,-,TRBV5-1,TRBD1,CASSSPGQGPPWGTDTQYF,TGCGCCAGCTCTTCTCCAGGACAGGGGCCCCCCTGGGGCACAGATACGCAGTATTTT